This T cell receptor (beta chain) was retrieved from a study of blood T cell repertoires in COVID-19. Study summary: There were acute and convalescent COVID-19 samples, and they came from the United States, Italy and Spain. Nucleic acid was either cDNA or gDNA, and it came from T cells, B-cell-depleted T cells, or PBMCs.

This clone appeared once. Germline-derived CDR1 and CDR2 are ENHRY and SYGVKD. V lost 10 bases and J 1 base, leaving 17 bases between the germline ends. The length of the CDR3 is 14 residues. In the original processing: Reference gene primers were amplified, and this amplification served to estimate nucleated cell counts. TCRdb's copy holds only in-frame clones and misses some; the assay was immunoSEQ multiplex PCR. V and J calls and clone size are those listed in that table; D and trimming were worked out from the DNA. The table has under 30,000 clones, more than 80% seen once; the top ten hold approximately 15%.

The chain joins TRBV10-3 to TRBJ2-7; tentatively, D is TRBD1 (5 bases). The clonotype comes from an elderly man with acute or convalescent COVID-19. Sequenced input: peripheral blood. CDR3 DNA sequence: TGTGCCACCGACCCCGGCAGGGCATCCTACGAGCAGTACTTC. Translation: CATDPGRASYEQYF.